This TCR beta chain was profiled in a study of shared clonotypes between healthy human individuals. In the original analysis: From ImmunoSEQ came sequences covering only the junction and carrying no quality scores, so filtering differed. Method: immunoSEQ multiplex PCR; TCRdb's copy keeps in-frame clones and lacks some. The D gene and trimming were derived from the DNA, and the V and J assignments and clone size from that table. The sample contains over 2 million clones, around 93% of which appear only once. Study results and caveats: In having few donors, the study represented limited genetic and exposure-history diversity.

As concerns this clone: The antigen is unknown.

The V end lost 0 bases, the J end lost 8 bases, and 7 bases lay between the germline ends. The CDR3 sequence is 13 residues long. The germline V gene has CDR1 MNHEY and CDR2 SVGAGI. Sample: naive CD4+ T cells from PBMCs. Specified subset: CD45RA+ positively selected. The receptor comes from a man younger than 35 in good health. Some clones in this sample may be carry-over from other donors' samples. This sequence joins TRBV6-5 and TRBJ1-4; no reliable D call. CDR3 nucleotide sequence: TGTGCCAGCAGTTACTCGGTGGGGGAAAAACTGTTTTTT. Amino acids: CASSYSVGEKLFF.